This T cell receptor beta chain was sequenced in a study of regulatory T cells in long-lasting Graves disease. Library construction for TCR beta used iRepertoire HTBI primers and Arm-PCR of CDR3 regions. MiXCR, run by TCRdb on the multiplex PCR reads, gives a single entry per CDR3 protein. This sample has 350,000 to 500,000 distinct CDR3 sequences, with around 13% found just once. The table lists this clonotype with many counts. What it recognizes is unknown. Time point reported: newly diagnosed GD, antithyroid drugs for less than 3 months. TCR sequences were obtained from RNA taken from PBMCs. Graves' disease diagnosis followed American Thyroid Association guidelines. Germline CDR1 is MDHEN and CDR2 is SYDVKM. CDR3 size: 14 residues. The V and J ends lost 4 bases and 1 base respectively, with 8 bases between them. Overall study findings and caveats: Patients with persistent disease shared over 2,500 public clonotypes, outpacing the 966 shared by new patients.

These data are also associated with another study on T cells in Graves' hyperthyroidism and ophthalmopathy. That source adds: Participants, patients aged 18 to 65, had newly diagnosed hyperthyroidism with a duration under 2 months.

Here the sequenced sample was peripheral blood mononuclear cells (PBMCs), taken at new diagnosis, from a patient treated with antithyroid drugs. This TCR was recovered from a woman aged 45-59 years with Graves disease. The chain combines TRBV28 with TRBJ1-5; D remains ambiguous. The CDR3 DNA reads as TGTGCCAGCAGTTGGCCCGGGAGCAATCAGCCCCAGCATTTT. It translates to CASSWPGSNQPQHF.